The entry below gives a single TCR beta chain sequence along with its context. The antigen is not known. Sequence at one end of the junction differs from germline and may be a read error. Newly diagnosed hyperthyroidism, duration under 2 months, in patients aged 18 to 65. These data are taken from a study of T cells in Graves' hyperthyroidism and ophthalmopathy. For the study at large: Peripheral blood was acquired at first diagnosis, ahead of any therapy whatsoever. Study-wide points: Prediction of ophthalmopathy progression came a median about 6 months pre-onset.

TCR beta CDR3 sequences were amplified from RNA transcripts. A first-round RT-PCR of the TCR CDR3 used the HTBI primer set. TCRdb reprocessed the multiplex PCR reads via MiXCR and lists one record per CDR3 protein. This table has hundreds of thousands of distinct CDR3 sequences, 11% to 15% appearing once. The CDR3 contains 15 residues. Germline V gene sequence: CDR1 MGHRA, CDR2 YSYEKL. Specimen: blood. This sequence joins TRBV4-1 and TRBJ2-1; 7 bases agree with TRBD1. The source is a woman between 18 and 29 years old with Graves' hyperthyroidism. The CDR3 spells CASSGIRDSYSEQFF. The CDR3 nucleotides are TGCGCCAGCAGTGGTATTAGGGACAGTTACAGTGAGCAGTTCTTC.